This TCR beta chain came from a study of blood T cell repertoires in COVID-19. Study-wide background: COVID-19 samples collected from the United States, Italy and Spain covered acute and convalescent phases.

Clones were read by immunoSEQ multiplex PCR, and TCRdb kept only the in-frame ones, dropping some. The sample lists tens of thousands of clones, around 90% occurring once. The CDR3 extends over 16 amino acids. CDR1 is LNHDA and CDR2 is SQIVND in the germline V gene (reference sequence). The germline V and J ends were trimmed by 4 bases and 1 base, with 11 bases remaining between them. The sequenced sample was peripheral blood. This TCR came from a woman aged 80 or older with acute or convalescent COVID-19. This rearrangement joins TRBV19 to TRBJ2-6; a possible D gene is TRBD1 (5 bases). The CDR3 nucleotides read TGTGCCAGTAGTAGCCCAGGGTCTTCTGGGGCCAACGTCCTGACTTTC. This gives the protein CASSSPGSSGANVLTF.